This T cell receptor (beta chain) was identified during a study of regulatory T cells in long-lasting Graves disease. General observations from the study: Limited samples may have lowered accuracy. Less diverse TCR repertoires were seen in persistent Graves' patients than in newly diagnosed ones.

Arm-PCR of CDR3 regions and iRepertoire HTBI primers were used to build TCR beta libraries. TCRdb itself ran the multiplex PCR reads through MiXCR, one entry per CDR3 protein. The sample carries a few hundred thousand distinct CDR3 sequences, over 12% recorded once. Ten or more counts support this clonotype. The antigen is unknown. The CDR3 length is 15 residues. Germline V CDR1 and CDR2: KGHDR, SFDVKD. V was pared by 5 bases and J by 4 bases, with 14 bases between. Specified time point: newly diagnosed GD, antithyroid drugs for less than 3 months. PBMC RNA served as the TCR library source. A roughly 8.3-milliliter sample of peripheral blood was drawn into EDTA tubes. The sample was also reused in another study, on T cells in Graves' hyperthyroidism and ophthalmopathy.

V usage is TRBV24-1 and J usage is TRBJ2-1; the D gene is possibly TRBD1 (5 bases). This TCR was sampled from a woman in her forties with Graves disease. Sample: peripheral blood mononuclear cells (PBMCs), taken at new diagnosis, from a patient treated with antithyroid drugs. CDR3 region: CATSAQATVYNEQFF. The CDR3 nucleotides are TGTGCCACCAGTGCCCAGGCGACAGTATACAATGAGCAGTTCTTC.